Following are 17 T cell receptor beta chains from one sample sequenced in a study of T-cell reconstitution after alpha-beta-depleted transplantation in children. Researchers prepared the TCRbeta library using unique molecular identifiers, the study reports. TCRdb re-analysed the PCR reads in MiXCR, keeping a single row per CDR3 protein. The sample lists hundreds of thousands of distinct CDR3 sequences, 10% to 13% occurring once. Material: PBMCs from the stem cell graft donor, obtained from the stem cell graft. Receptor source: a human donor who donated a stem cell graft to a child with acute myeloid leukemia.

This clonotype was counted many times. The chain has TRBV7-3 and TRBJ2-1, with 10 positions matching TRBD2. CDR1 is SGHTA and CDR2 is FQGTGA in the germline V gene. V lost 1 base, J lost 9 bases, and 3 bases stayed unmatched. CDR3 size: 14 residues. The CDR3 DNA reads as TGTGCCAGCAGCTTAAGACTAGCGGGTGGTGAGCAGTTCTTC. Amino acid sequence: CASSLRLAGGEQFF.

This clonotype has only a few counts. J is TRBJ2-1 and V is TRBV28; 14 positions match TRBD2. Germline CDR1 reads MDHEN; CDR2 reads SYDVKM. V shed 2 bases, J shed 7 bases, and the junction held 4 bases outside the gene matches. This CDR3 region has 16 residues. Written as DNA, the CDR3 is TGTGCCAGCAGTTTAGGGACTAGCGGGAGTAAAAATGAGCAGTTCTTC. Protein: CASSLGTSGSKNEQFF.

The gene calls are TRBV6-2 or TRBV6-3 and TRBJ2-1, with 12 bases that match TRBD2. Germline V gene sequence: CDR1 MNHEY, CDR2 SVGEGT. This CDR3 has 17 amino acids. V lost 4 bases to trimming and J lost 5 bases; unmatched junction nucleotides: 9. The CDR3 DNA sequence: TGTGCCAGCAGTTTCGAATTTAGGACTAGCGGGAACAATGAGCAGTTCTTC. Protein product: CASSFEFRTSGNNEQFF.

As regards this clonotype: The junction departs from germline at one end; a sequencing error may be responsible. The rearrangement links TRBV12-3 or TRBV12-4 to TRBJ2-1; D possibly matches TRBD1 or TRBD2 (5 bases each). CDR3 length equals 19 residues. CDR3 residues: CTSSLALTGTLSSYNEQFF. The CDR3 DNA follows: TGTACCAGCAGTTTAGCGCTAACCGGGACCTTGAGCTCCTACAATGAGCAGTTCTTC.

This clonotype was observed a handful of times. This CDR3 is CSVGTGTYEQYF. The CDR3 DNA follows: TGCAGCGTGGGGACAGGGACCTACGAGCAGTACTTC. The rearrangement links TRBV29-1 to TRBJ2-7; TRBD1 matches 9 bases. V was clipped by 6 bases and J by 2 bases; unmatched bases: 2. The germline V gene has CDR1 SQVTM and CDR2 ANQGSEA. The CDR3 sequence is 12 residues long.

In this sample, this clonotype turned up a few times. The V gene is TRBV9, the J gene TRBJ1-1, with D perhaps TRBD1 (5 bases). The V end lost 3 bases, the J end lost 2 bases, and 17 bases lay between the germline ends. The CDR3 covers 16 residues. Germline-derived CDR1 and CDR2 are SGDLS and YYNGEE. The CDR3 here is CASSASPGHSNTEAFF. Here the CDR3 DNA reads TGTGCCAGCAGCGCCTCCCCCGGACACTCCAACACTGAAGCTTTCTTT.

Here the CDR3 reads CASSFYGGATTYEQYF. In DNA, the CDR3 is TGTGCCAGCAGCTTTTATGGGGGTGCTACAACCTACGAGCAGTACTTC. The chain is built from TRBV5-6 and TRBJ2-7; D may correspond to TRBD1 or TRBD2 (5 bases each). The CDR3 is 16 residues long. The V gene lost 2 bases and the J gene lost 2 bases, with 17 bases spanning the gap. CDR1 SGHDT and CDR2 YYEEEE come from the germline V gene.

The chain employs TRBV6-1 and TRBJ1-2, with TRBD1 matching 10 bases. Looked up from germline, CDR1 is MNHNS and CDR2 is SASEGT. Germline trimming cut 6 bases from V and 8 bases from J; bases unmatched to any gene: 6. This CDR3 has 13 residues. CDR3 bases: TGTGCCAGCAGCCGGACAGGGGGTAAAGGCTACACCTTC. This sequence encodes CASSRTGGKGYTF.

The chain couples TRBV29-1 to TRBJ2-7, with 9 bases lining up with TRBD2. J lost 2 bases, V lost 5 bases, and 7 bases had no gene match. Per germline, CDR1 SQVTM and CDR2 ANQGSEA. The CDR3 is 14 amino acids. The CDR3 DNA follows: TGCAGCGTTAGGCGGGAGGGCCTTCCCTACGAGCAGTACTTC. As protein: CSVRREGLPYEQYF.

The chain employs TRBV7-9 and TRBJ1-2, with D unclear. V lost 5 bases and J lost 0, with 19 bases in between. From germline, CDR1 is SEHNR and CDR2 FQNEAQ (reference sequence). The CDR3 length is 17 residues. CDR3 sequence reads: CASSTSSQLLANYGYTF. The CDR3 nucleotides are TGTGCCAGCAGCACGTCCAGCCAACTACTAGCTAACTATGGCTACACCTTC.

Many counts were recorded for this clonotype. In DNA, the CDR3 is TGTGCCATCAGTTCAAACAGGGGGGAATACGAGCAGTACTTC. Amino acids: CAISSNRGEYEQYF. The chain employs TRBV10-3 and TRBJ2-7; 8 nucleotides agree with TRBD1. The CDR3 is made up of 14 amino acids. After removal of 5 bases from V and 4 bases from J, the junction contained 7 bases not matched to a gene. CDR1 is ENHRY, CDR2 SYGVKD, per germline.

This clonotype was seen a few times. The chain couples TRBV5-1 to TRBJ1-1, with D tentatively TRBD1 (5 bases). The CDR3 extends over 14 amino acids. Trimming removed 3 bases from V and 0 bases from J, with 9 bases in between. Germline lookup yields CDR1 SGHRS and CDR2 YFSETQ. CDR3: CASSSRAVNTEAFF. The CDR3 DNA sequence: TGCGCCAGCAGCTCCAGGGCCGTGAACACTGAAGCTTTCTTT.

The rearrangement uses TRBV9 and TRBJ1-1; D is unresolved. The V gene lost 0 bases and the J gene lost 3 bases, with 6 bases spanning the gap. From germline, CDR1 is SGDLS and CDR2 YYNGEE. The CDR3 runs 13 residues. The DNA of the CDR3 is TGTGCCAGCAGCGTAGAGACTCACACTGAAGCTTTCTTT. Translating it yields CASSVETHTEAFF.

This clonotype was seen ten or more times. The chain uses TRBV5-1 and TRBJ2-7, with TRBD1 identical over 9 bases. CDR1 is SGHRS, CDR2 YFSETQ, per germline. This CDR3 has 17 residues. The trim removed 4 bases at V and 0 bases at J, leaving 11 bases unmatched. The CDR3 bases are TGCGCCAGCAGCCCGAGACCGGGACAGGGTACCTCCTACGAGCAGTACTTC. Its translation: CASSPRPGQGTSYEQYF.

This clonotype was seen at least ten times. The V call is TRBV20-1, the J call TRBJ2-7; tentatively, D is TRBD1 or TRBD2 (5 bases each). The CDR3 covers 14 residues. V lost 0 bases to trimming and J lost 2 bases, with 11 bases between them. The germline V gene has CDR1 DFQATT and CDR2 SNEGSKA (reference sequence). The CDR3 is CSARDSRGPYEQYF. Here the CDR3 DNA reads TGCAGTGCTAGAGATTCGAGGGGACCCTACGAGCAGTACTTC.

The chain recombines TRBV29-1 with TRBJ2-2; 8 bases line up with TRBD1. The germline V gene encodes CDR1 SQVTM and CDR2 ANQGSEA. J lost 5 bases, V lost 6 bases, and 8 bases had no gene match. CDR3 length: 14 amino acids. As DNA, the CDR3 is TGCAGCGTGGGCGGACAGGGTGGGACCGGGGAGCTGTTTTTT. Translation: CSVGGQGGTGELFF.

The rearrangement joins TRBV7-3 to TRBJ2-3, with TRBD2 matching 13 bases. J gave up 6 bases and V 5 bases, and 8 bases lay outside the gene matches. From germline, CDR1 is SGHTA and CDR2 FQGTGA. This CDR3 has 16 amino acids. This CDR3 is CASSPGTSGMGDTQYF. The CDR3 coding sequence is TGTGCCAGCAGCCCCGGGACTAGCGGGATGGGGGATACGCAGTATTTT.